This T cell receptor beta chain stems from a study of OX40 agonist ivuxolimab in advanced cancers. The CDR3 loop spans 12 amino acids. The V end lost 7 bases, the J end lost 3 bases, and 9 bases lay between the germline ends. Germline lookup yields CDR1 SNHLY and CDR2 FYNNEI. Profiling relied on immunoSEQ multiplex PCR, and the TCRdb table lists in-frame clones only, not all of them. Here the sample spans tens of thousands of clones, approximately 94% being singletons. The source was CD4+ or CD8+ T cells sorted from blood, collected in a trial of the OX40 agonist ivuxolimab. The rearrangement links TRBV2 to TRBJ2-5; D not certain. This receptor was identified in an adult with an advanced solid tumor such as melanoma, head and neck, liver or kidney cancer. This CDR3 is CASTATEETQYF. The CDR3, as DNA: TGTGCCAGCACCGCCACGGAAGAGACCCAGTACTTC.